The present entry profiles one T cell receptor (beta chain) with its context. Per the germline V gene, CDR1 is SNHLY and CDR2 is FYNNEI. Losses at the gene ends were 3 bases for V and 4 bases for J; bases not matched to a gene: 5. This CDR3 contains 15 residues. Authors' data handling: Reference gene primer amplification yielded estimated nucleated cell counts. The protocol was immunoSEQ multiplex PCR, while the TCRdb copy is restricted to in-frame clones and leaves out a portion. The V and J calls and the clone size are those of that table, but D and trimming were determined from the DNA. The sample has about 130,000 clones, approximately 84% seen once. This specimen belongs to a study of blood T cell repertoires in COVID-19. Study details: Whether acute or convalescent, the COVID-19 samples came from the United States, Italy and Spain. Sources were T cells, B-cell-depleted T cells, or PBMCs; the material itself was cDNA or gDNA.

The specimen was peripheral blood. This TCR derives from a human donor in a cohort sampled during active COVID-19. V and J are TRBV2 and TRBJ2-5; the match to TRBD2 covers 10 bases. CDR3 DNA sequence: TGTGCCAGCAGTGAGCTAGCGGGGGTTCGAGAGACCCAGTACTTC. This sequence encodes CASSELAGVRETQYF.